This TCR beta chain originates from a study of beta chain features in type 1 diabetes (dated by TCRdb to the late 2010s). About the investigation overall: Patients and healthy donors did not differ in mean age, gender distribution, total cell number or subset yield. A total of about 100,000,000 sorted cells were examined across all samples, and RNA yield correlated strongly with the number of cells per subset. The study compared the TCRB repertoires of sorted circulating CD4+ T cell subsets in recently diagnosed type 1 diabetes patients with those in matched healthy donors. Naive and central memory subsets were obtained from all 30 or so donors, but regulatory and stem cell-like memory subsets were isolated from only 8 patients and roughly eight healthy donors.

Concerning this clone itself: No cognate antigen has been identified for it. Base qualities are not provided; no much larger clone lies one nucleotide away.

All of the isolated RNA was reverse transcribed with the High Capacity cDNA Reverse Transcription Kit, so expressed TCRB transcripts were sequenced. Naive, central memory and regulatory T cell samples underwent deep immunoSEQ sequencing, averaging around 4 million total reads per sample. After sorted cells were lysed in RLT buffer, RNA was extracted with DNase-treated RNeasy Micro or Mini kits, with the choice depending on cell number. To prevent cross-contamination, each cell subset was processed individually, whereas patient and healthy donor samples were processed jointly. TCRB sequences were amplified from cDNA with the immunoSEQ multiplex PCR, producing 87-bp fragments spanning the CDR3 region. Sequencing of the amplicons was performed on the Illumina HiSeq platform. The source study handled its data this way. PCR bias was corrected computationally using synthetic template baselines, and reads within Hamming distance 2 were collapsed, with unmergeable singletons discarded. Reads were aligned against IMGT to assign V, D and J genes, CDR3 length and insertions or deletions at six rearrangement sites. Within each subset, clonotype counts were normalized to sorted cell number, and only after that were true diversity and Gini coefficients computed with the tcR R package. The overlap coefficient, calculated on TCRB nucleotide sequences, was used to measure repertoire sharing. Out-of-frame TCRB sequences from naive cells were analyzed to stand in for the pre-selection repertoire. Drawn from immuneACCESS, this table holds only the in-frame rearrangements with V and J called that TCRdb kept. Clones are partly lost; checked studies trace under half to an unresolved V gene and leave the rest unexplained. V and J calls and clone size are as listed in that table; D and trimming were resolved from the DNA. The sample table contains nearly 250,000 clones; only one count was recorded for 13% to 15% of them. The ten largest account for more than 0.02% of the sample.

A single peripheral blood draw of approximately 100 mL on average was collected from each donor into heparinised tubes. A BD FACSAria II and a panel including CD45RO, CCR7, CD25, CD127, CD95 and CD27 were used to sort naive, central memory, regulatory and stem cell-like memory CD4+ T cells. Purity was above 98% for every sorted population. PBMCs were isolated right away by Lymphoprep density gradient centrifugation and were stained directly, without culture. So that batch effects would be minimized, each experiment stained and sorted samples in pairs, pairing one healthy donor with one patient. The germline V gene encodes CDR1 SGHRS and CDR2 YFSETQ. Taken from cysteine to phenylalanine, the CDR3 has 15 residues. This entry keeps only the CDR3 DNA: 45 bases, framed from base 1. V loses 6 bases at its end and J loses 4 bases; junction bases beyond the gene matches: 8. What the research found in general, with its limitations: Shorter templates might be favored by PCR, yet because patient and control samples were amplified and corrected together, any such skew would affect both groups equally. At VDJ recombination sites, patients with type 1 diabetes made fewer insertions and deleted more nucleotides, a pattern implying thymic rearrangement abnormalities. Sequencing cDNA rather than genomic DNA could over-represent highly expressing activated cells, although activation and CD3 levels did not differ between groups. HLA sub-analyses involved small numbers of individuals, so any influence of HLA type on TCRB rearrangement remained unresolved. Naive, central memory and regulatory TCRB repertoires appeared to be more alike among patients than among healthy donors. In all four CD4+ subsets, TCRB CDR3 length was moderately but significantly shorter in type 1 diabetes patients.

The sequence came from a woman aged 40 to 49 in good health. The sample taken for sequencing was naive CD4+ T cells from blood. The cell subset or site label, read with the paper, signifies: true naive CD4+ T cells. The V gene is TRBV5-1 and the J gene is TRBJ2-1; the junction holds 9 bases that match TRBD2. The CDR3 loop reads CASTQDTSGYNEQFF. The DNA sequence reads TGCGCCAGCACACAGGATACTAGCGGGTACAATGAGCAGTTCTTC.